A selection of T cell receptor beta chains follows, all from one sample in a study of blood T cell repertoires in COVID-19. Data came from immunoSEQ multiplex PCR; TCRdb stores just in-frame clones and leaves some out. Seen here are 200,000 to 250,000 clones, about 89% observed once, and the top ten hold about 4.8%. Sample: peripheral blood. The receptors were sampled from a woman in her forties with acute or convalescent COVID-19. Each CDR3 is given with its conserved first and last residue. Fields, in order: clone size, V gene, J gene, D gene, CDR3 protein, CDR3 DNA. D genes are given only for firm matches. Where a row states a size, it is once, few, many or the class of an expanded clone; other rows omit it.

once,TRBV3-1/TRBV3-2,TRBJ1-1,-,CASSQGGGKTEAFF,TGTGCCAGCAGCCAAGGAGGGGGTAAGACTGAAGCTTTCTTT
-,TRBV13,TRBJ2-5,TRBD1,CASSPAGSGGGETQYF,TGTGCCAGCAGCCCCGCGGGGTCAGGGGGCGGGGAGACCCAGTACTTC
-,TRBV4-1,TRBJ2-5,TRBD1,CASSRMDRGLGETQYF,TGCGCCAGCAGCCGAATGGACAGGGGGCTTGGCGAGACCCAGTACTTC
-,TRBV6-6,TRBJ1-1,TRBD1,CASRDRGATEAFF,TGTGCCAGCAGGGACAGGGGTGCCACTGAAGCTTTCTTT
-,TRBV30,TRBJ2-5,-,CAWRFRGQETQYF,TGTGCCTGGAGGTTCCGGGGCCAAGAGACCCAGTACTTC
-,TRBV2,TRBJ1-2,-,CASSGDNPNYGYTF,TGTGCCAGCAGTGGGGACAATCCCAACTATGGCTACACCTTC
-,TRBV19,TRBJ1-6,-,CASSPERGSGNSPLHF,TGTGCCAGTAGCCCCGAGCGGGGCTCCGGTAATTCACCCCTCCACTTT
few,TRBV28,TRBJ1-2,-,CASTPLSSGYTF,TGTGCCAGCACTCCCCTCTCGAGTGGCTACACCTTC
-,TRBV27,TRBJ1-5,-,CASSLSSAGQPQHF,TGTGCCAGCAGTTTATCGAGCGCGGGTCAGCCCCAGCATTTT
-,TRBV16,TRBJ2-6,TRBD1,CASSSHRGLVSGANVLTF,TGTGCCAGCAGCAGTCACAGGGGGCTAGTGTCTGGGGCCAACGTCCTGACTTTC
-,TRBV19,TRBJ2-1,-,CASKQGSSYNEQFF,TGTGCCAGCAAGCAGGGAAGCTCCTACAATGAGCAGTTCTTC
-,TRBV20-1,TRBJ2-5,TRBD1,CSASRGQGTETQYF,TGCAGTGCTAGTCGGGGACAGGGGACAGAGACCCAGTACTTC
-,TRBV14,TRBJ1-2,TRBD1,CASSQMGQSYGYTF,TGTGCCAGCAGCCAAATGGGACAGTCTTATGGCTACACCTTC
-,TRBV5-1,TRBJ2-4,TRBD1,CASSLGRAKGGGIQYF,TGCGCCAGCAGCTTGGGCAGGGCAAAAGGGGGCGGCATTCAGTACTTC
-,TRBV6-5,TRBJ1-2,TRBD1,CASSGGRYGYTF,TGTGCCTCGTCAGGGGGACGGTATGGCTACACCTTC
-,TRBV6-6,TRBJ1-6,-,CASSPWRVPRHNSPLHF,TGTGCCAGCAGTCCCTGGAGGGTTCCCAGGCATAATTCACCCCTCCACTTT
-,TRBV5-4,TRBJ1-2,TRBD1,CASSLGGQGLGYTF,TGTGCCAGCAGCTTGGGGGGACAGGGCCTTGGCTACACCTTC
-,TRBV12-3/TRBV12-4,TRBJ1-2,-,CASSPDSSYGYTF,TGTGCCAGCAGTCCGGACAGCTCCTATGGCTACACCTTC
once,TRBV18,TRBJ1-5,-,CASSPSGGATQPQHF,TGTGCCAGCTCACCTTCGGGGGGGGCAACGCAGCCCCAGCATTTT
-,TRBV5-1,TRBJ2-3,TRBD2,CASSLVSGGNTDTQYF,TGCGCCAGCAGCTTGGTAAGCGGGGGAAACACAGATACGCAGTATTTT
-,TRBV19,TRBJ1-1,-,CASSIMSVPGVNTEAFF,TGTGCCAGTAGTATCATGTCAGTGCCAGGGGTGAACACTGAAGCTTTCTTT
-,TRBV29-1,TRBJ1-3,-,CSVAPRGIGNTIYF,TGCAGCGTGGCCCCCCGGGGGATCGGAAACACCATATATTTT
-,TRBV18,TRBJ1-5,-,CASSPWAIQPQHF,TGTGCCAGCTCCCCCTGGGCAATTCAGCCCCAGCATTTT
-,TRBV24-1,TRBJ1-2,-,CATSDLLYGYTF,TGTGCCACCAGTGACCTCCTCTATGGCTACACCTTC
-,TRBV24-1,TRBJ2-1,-,CATRGVNNEQFF,TGTGCCACCAGGGGAGTTAACAATGAGCAGTTCTTC
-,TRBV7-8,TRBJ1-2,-,CASSNRAGYTF,TGTGCCAGCAGCAACAGGGCTGGCTACACCTTC
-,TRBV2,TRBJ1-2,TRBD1,CASSHRGRNGYTF,TGTGCCAGCAGTCACAGGGGGAGGAATGGCTACACCTTC
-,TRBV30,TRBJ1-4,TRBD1,CAWSVTGYNEKLFF,TGTGCCTGGAGTGTGACAGGGTATAATGAAAAACTGTTTTTT
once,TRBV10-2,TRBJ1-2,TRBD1,CASSERTGVDYGYTF,TGCGCCAGCAGTGAGAGAACAGGGGTCGACTATGGCTACACCTTC
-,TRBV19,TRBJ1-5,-,CASSPLTGGGSNQPQHF,TGTGCCAGTAGTCCCCTTACGGGGGGTGGGAGCAATCAGCCCCAGCATTTT
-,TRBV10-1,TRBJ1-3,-,CASSGTGTGNTIYF,TGCGCCAGCAGTGGCACAGGGACTGGAAACACCATATATTTT
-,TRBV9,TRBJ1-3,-,CASSPRRGGTSGNTIYF,TGTGCCAGCAGCCCCCGCCGGGGGGGAACCTCTGGAAACACCATATATTTT
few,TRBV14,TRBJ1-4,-,CASSQGQGLNEKLFF,TGTGCCAGCAGCCAAGGGCAGGGACTTAATGAAAAACTGTTTTTT
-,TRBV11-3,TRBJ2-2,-,CASSPGVSTGELFF,TGTGCCAGCAGCCCCGGGGTGTCCACCGGGGAGCTGTTTTTT
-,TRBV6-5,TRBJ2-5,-,CASSYQGLGTQYF,TGTGCCAGCAGTTACCAGGGGTTGGGGACCCAGTACTTC
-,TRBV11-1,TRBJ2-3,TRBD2,CASSLVSGGYTDTQYF,TGTGCCAGCAGCTTAGTTAGCGGGGGCTACACAGATACGCAGTATTTT
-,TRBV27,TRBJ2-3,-,CASSLSSLAVGTDTQYF,TGTGCCAGCAGTTTATCGAGTCTGGCGGTGGGCACAGATACGCAGTATTTT
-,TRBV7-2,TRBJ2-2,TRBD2,CASSKRLAGDTGELFF,TGTGCCAGCAGCAAACGACTAGCGGGGGACACCGGGGAGCTGTTTTTT
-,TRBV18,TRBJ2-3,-,CASSLKRDFTDTQYF,TGTGCCAGCTCCCTAAAACGGGATTTCACAGATACGCAGTATTTT
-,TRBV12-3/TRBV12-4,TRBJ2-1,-,CASSLSQAEQFF,TGTGCCAGCAGTTTGTCACAGGCCGAGCAGTTCTTC
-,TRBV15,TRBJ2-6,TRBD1,CATSGDRGPGANVLTF,TGTGCCACCAGCGGGGACAGGGGGCCGGGGGCCAACGTCCTGACTTTC
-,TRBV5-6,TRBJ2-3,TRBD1,CASSHGQGTDTQYF,TGTGCCAGCAGCCACGGACAGGGGACAGATACGCAGTATTTT
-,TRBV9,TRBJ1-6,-,CASSDSLGGRSYNSPLHF,TGTGCCAGCAGCGACTCCTTGGGAGGTCGATCCTATAATTCACCCCTCCACTTT
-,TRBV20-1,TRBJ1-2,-,CSASYNGYTF,TGCAGTGCTAGTTACAATGGCTACACCTTC
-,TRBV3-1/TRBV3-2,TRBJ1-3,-,CASSRRDTIYF,TGTGCCAGCAGCCGCCGGGACACCATATATTTT
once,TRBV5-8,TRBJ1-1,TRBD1,CASSPYEGGKTEAFF,TGTGCCAGCAGCCCCTACGAAGGGGGCAAGACTGAAGCTTTCTTT
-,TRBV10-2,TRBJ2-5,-,CASSESGSSGETQYF,TGCGCCAGCAGTGAGTCGGGCTCCTCGGGGGAGACCCAGTACTTC
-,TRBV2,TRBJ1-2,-,CASSEGQTLGYGYTF,TGTGCCAGCAGTGAGGGGCAGACTCTCGGCTATGGCTACACCTTC
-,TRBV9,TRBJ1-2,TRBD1,CASSEDRRSGYTF,TGTGCCAGCAGCGAGGACAGGAGGAGTGGCTACACCTTC
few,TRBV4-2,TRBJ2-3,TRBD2,CASSQERGIGTDTQYF,TGTGCCAGCAGCCAAGAGCGGGGGATCGGCACAGATACGCAGTATTTT
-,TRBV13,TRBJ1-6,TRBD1,CASSSGTGDSPLHF,TGTGCCAGCAGCTCCGGGACAGGGGATTCACCCCTCCACTTT
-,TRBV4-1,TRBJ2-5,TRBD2,CASTSGAGGQETQYF,TGCGCCAGCACATCGGGAGCGGGGGGGCAAGAGACCCAGTACTTC
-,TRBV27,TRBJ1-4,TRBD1,CASSLSVGGVGGGEKLFF,TGTGCCAGCAGTTTATCTGTAGGGGGCGTTGGTGGAGGGGAAAAACTGTTTTTT
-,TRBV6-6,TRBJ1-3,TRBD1,CASSPTGGTGNTIYF,TGTGCCAGCAGTCCGACAGGGGGGACTGGAAACACCATATATTTT
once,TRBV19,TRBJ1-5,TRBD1,CASTGQGGNQPQHF,TGTGCCAGTACAGGACAGGGGGGGAATCAGCCCCAGCATTTT
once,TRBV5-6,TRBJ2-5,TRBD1,CASSWTGAGETQYF,TGTGCCAGCAGCTGGACAGGGGCGGGGGAGACCCAGTACTTC
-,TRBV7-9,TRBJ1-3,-,CASSLDGAGSGNTIYF,TGTGCCAGCAGCTTAGATGGGGCAGGGTCTGGAAACACCATATATTTT
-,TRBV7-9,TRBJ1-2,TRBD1,CASSLLARGRGYTF,TGTGCCAGCAGCTTATTGGCCAGGGGGCGCGGCTACACCTTC
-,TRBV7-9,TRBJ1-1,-,CASSPGQMNTEAFF,TGTGCCAGCAGCCCGGGACAAATGAACACTGAAGCTTTCTTT
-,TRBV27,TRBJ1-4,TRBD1,CASSGQGREKLFF,TGTGCCAGCAGTGGACAGGGACGGGAAAAACTGTTTTTT